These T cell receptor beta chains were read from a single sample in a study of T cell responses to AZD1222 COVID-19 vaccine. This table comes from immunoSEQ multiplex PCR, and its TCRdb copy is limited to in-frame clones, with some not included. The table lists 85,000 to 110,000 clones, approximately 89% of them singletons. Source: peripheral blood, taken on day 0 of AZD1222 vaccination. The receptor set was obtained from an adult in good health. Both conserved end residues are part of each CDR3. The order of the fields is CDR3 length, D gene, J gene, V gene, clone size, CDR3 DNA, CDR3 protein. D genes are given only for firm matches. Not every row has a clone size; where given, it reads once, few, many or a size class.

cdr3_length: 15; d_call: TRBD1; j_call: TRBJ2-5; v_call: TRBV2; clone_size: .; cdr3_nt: TGTGCCAGCAGTGGGGGACAGGGGGCTTATGAGACCCAGTACTTC; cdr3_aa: CASSGGQGAYETQYF
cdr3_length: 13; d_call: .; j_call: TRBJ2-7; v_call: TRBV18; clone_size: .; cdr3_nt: TGTGCCAGCTCACCACCTGGGATTGACGAGCAGTACTTC; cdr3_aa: CASSPPGIDEQYF
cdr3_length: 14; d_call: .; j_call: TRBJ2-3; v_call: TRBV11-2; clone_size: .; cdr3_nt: TGTGCCAGCAGCTTAGGGTACCACACAGATACGCAGTATTTT; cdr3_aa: CASSLGYHTDTQYF
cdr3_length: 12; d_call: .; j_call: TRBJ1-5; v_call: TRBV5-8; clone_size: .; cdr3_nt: TGTGCCAGCAGCTTGGACGGTCAGCCCCAGCATTTT; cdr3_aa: CASSLDGQPQHF
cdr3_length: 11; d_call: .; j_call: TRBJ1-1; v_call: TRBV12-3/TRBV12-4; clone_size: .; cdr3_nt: TGTGCCAGCAGTTTATACACTGAAGCTTTCTTT; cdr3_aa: CASSLYTEAFF
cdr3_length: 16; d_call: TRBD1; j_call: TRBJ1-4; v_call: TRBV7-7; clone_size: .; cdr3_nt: TGTGCTAGCAGCCCAGGGGGCGCCGGACAAAATGAAAAACTGTTTTTT; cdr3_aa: CASSPGGAGQNEKLFF
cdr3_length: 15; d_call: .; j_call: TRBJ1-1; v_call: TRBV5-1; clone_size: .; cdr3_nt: TGCGCCAGCAGCTTGGCCGGCGGAGAGAACACTGAAGCTTTCTTT; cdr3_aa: CASSLAGGENTEAFF
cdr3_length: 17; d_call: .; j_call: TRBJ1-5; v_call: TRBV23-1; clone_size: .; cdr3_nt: TGCGCCAGCAGTCACTCAGCTCAGGACAGCCCCAATCAGCCCCAGCATTTT; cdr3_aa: CASSHSAQDSPNQPQHF
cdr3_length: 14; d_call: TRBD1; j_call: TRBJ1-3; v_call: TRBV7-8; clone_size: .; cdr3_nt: TGTGCCAGCAGCTGGCAGGGGGCTGGAAACACCATATATTTT; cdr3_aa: CASSWQGAGNTIYF
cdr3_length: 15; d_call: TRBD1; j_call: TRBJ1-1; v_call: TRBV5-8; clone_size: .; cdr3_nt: TGTGCCAGCAGCGGGCAGGGGGCGGCGAACACTGAAGCTTTCTTT; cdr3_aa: CASSGQGAANTEAFF
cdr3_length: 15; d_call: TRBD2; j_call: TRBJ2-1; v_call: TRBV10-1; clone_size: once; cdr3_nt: TGCGCCAGCAGTTTTTTAGCGGGAGATTTTAGTGAGCAGTTCTTC; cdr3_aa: CASSFLAGDFSEQFF
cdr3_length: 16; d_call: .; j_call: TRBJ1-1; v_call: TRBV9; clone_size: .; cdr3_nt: TGTGCCAGCAGCGTAGAGGGTGCAGGGGTGAACACTGAAGCTTTCTTT; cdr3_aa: CASSVEGAGVNTEAFF
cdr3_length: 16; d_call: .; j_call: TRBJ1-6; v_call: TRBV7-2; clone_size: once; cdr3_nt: TGTGCCAGCAGCTTAGTTTCCGGGAACAATAATTCACCCCTCCACTTT; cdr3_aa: CASSLVSGNNNSPLHF
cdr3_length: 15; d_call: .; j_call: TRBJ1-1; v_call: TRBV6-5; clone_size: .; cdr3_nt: TGTGCCAGCAGTTACTTCCAGGCAACGAACACTGAAGCTTTCTTT; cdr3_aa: CASSYFQATNTEAFF
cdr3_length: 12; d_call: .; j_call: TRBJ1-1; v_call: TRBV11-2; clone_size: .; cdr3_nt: TGTGCCAGCAGCCAAAACCAGGGGTCGGCTTTCTTT; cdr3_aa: CASSQNQGSAFF
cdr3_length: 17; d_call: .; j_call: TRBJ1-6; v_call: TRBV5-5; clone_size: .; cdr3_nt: TGTGCCAGCAGCTTGGGGAGCGGTATTCCCCTTAATTCACCCCTCCACTTT; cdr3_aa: CASSLGSGIPLNSPLHF
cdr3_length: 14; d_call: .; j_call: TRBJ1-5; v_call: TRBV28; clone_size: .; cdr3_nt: TGTGCCAGCAGTTTAGGTGGGCTAGGGTCAGCCCAGCATTTT; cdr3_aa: CASSLGGLGSAQHF
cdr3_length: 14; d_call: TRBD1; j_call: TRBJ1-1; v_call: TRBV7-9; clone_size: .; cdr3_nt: TGTGCCAGCAGTGAACAGGGGGAGCACACTGAAGCTTTCTTT; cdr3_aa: CASSEQGEHTEAFF
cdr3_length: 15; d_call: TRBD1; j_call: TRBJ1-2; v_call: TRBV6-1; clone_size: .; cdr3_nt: TGTGCCAGCAGTGAAGGGGGGACAGGGGTCTATGGCTACACCTTC; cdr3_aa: CASSEGGTGVYGYTF
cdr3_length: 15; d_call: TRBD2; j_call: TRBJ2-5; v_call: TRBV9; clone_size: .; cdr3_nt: TGTGCCAGCAGCGGATTAGCGGGAGGAGGGGAGACCCAGTACTTC; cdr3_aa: CASSGLAGGGETQYF
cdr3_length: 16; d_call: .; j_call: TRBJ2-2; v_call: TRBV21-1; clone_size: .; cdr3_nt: TGTGCCAGCAGCAAAGGTCGAGGCCTCCAGGCCGGGGAGCTGTTTTTT; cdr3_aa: CASSKGRGLQAGELFF
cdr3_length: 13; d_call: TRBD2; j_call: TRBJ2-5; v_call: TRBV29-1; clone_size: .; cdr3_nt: TGCAGCGCGGCGGCTAGCGGGAGAGAGACCCAGTACTTC; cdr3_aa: CSAAASGRETQYF
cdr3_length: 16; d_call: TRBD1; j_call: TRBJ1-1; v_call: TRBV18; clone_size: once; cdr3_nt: TGTGCCAGCTCATCCCAATCGGACAGGGCTCAAACTGAAGCTTTCTTT; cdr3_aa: CASSSQSDRAQTEAFF
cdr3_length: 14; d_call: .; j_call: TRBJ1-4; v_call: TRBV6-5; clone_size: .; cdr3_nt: TGTGCCAGCAGTTCACAGGGAGGGGGAGAAAAACTGTTTTTT; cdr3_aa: CASSSQGGGEKLFF
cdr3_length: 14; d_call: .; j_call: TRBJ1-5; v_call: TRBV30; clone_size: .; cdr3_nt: TGTGCCTGGAGCAGAGGGACGGGTAATCAGCCCCAGCATTTT; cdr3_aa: CAWSRGTGNQPQHF
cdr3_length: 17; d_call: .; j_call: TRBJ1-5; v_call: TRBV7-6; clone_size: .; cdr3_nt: TGTGCCAGCAGTCCGTTACAGGGAGGATCGAGCAATCAGCCCCAGCATTTT; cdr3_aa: CASSPLQGGSSNQPQHF
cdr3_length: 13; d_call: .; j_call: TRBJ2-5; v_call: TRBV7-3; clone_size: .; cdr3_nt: TGTGCCAGCAGGCCTTCAGGGTCAGAGACCCAGTACTTC; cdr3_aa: CASRPSGSETQYF
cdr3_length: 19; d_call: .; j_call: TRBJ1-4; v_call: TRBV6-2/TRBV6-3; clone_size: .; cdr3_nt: TGTGCCAGCAGTTACTCACTTCAGGAGGGATTACCAACTAATGAAAAACTGTTTTTT; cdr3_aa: CASSYSLQEGLPTNEKLFF
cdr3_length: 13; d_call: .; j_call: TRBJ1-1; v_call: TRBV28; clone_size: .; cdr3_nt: TGTGCCAGCAGTTTTGTCACGGCGCGAGAAGCTTTCTTT; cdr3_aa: CASSFVTAREAFF
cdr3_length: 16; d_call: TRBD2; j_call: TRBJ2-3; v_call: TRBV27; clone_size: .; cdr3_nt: TGTGCCAGCAGTTTAATCAGCGGGAGGCGGGCAGATACGCAGTATTTT; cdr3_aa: CASSLISGRRADTQYF
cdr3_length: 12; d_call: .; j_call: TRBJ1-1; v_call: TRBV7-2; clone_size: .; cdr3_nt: TGTGCCAGCAGTTACGGACCCGAAGGAGCTTTCTTT; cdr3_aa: CASSYGPEGAFF
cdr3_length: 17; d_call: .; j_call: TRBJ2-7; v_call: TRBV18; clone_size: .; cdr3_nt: TGTGCCAGCTCACCACGTGCGAGGCGGGGGCCGGGCTACGAGCAGTACTTC; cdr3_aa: CASSPRARRGPGYEQYF
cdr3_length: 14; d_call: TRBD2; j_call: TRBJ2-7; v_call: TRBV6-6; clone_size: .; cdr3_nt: TGTGCCAGCAGTTCTTATCTAGCGGACTACGAGCAGTACTTC; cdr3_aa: CASSSYLADYEQYF
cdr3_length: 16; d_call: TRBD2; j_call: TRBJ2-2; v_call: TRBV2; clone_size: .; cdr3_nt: TGTGCCAGCAGTGGTTTAAGCGGGGGGGCCTCCGGGGAGCTGTTTTTT; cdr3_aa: CASSGLSGGASGELFF
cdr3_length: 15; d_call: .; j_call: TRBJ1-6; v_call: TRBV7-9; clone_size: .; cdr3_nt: TGTGCCAGCAGCCCCCAGGGCAGGGATTTCTCACCCCTCCACTTT; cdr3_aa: CASSPQGRDFSPLHF
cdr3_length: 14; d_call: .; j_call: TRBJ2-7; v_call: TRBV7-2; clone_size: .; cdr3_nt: TGTGCCAGCAGCTTGGGACACACTAACTACGAGCAGTACTTC; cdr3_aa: CASSLGHTNYEQYF
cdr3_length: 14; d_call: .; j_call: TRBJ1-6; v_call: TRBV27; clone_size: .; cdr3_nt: TGTGCCAGCAGTTTCGATATGAGAAATTCACCCCTCCACTTT; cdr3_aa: CASSFDMRNSPLHF
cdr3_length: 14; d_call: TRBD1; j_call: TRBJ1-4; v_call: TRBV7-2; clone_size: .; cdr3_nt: TGTGCCAGCAGCTCGGGACAGGGAGGCGAAAAACTGTTTTTT; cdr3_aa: CASSSGQGGEKLFF
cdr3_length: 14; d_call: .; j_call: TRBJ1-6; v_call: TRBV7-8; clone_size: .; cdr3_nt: TGTGCCAGCAGCTTAGGGATACTAAATTCACCCCTCCACTTT; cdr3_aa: CASSLGILNSPLHF
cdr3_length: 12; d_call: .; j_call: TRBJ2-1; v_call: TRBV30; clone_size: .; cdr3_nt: TGTGCCTGGAGTGACCAGGGAATCAGCCAGTTCTTC; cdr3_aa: CAWSDQGISQFF
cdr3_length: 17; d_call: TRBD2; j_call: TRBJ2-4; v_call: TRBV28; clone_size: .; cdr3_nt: TGTGCCAGCAGTTTAATCCCCAGCGGGGATCCCAAAAACATTCAGTACTTC; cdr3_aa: CASSLIPSGDPKNIQYF